This TCR beta chain was recorded in a study of blood T cell repertoires in COVID-19 (TCRdb year 2020). Regarding the complete study: Collaborator samples came from the United States, Italy and Spain and covered acute and convalescent phases of COVID-19. HLA class I and class II types, where available, came from metadata supplied by the sample provider rather than from assay-based typing. Sample metadata almost always included a de-identified subject ID, COVID-19 status, age in years and sex. The material from the prospective study consisted of cDNA or gDNA derived from T cells, B-cell-depleted T cells, or PBMCs. Deeply sampled blood TCRbeta repertoires from subjects exposed to, actively infected with, or recovered from COVID-19 were included in the dataset. The samples were drawn from the first 160 participants of the ongoing ImmuneRACE study and from some 1,300 subjects provided by 6 global collaborators. The repertoires were released in a freely available public database intended as a resource for research on the immune response to SARS-CoV-2.

CDR1 and CDR2 are drawn from the germline V gene (reference sequence): DFQATT, SNEGSKA. The CDR3 sequence holds 13 residues, the cysteine and phenylalanine included. CDR3 DNA is the only sequence kept; it has 39 bases, read in frame from the first base. Trimming costs V 3 bases and J 7 bases, and their ends lie 12 bases apart. Participants in the prospective study were enrolled through a virtual design, were aged roughly 18 to 100 years, and lived in about 25 United States geographic areas. In the prospective study, cohorts were assigned on the basis of participant-reported clinical history obtained from a screening survey and a study questionnaire. For ImmuneRACE Cohort 3, a participant was defined as recovered based on two consecutive negative NP/OP PCR tests, clearance by a healthcare professional, or resolution of symptoms. In the prospective study, mobile phlebotomists collected whole blood, serum and a nasopharyngeal or oropharyngeal swab from each participant. Prospective study participants could optionally give additional blood draws and questionnaires over a roughly two-month period. Before DNA extraction, prospective study blood samples were shipped either frozen or at room temperature.

The study at large found these results: The amount of clinical and demographic metadata varied by source and participant and was provided uncurated.

Remarks on this clone: The antigen this receptor binds is unknown. Within one base of it there is no much larger clone, and no base qualities were kept.

The immunoSEQ Assay, a bias-controlled multiplex PCR, was used to amplify TCRbeta CDR3 regions from genomic DNA. The authors processed their data as follows. The number of nucleated cells in each sample was estimated from the amplification of reference gene primers within the assay. To quantify the absolute abundance of each unique TCRbeta CDR3 rearrangement, sequence reads were collapsed and filtered. Productive Simpson clonality was computed per sample as the square root of Simpson's diversity index over productive rearrangements. TCRdb took over this immuneACCESS table, retaining in-frame rearrangements with V and J assigned. Such tables are incomplete; in checked studies, under half of the missing clones stem from an unresolved V gene, and the remainder is unexplained. D and trimming were read from the DNA, whereas the V and J calls and clone size are those reported in that table. The sample table records about 290,000 clones; 89% of these occur just once. The ten top clones hold 1.7% of the sample.

The clonotype originates from a woman between 40 and 55 years old who had recovered from COVID-19. Sequencing was carried out using PBMCs or T cells enriched from blood (not recorded which). This chain joins TRBV20-1 to TRBJ1-4; possibly the D gene is TRBD1, per 6 matching bases. The CDR3 region: CSASLGASEKLFF. The sequenced DNA is TGCAGTGCTAGTCTGGGGGCCAGTGAAAAACTGTTTTTT.